These 10 T cell receptor beta chains share one sample of origin, sequenced in a study of T cells in Graves' hyperthyroidism and ophthalmopathy. TCR beta CDR3 regions were amplified from RNA. Carried out on the TCR CDR3, a first-round RT-PCR used the HTBI primer set. TCRdb re-called the multiplex PCR reads through MiXCR, storing one row per CDR3 protein. This table has nearly 600,000 distinct CDR3 sequences, around 14% appearing once. The sample taken for sequencing was blood. The receptor source for this set is a young woman with Graves' ophthalmopathy.

A word on this clonotype: At one of its ends the junction is not consistent with the germline gene, which may arise from a read error. The V and J genes are TRBV4-1 and TRBJ1-2; weak D call: TRBD1 (6 bases). The CDR3 covers 15 residues. CDR1 MGHRA and CDR2 YSYEKL come from the germline V gene. This chain's CDR3 is CASSQVSGTSYGYTF. The CDR3, as DNA: TGTGCCAGCAGCCAAGTTTCCGGGACAAGCTATGGCTACACCTTC.

Regarding this clonotype: A much larger clone lies one base from this, so it may be a read error. The chain joins TRBV24-1 to TRBJ1-2; D unresolved. The V gene lost 3 bases and the J gene lost 6 bases, with 13 bases spanning the gap. This CDR3 has 14 amino acids. Germline lookup yields CDR1 KGHDR and CDR2 SFDVKD. The DNA of the CDR3 is TGTGCCACCAGTGATCCCGGGAGAGAGAATGGCTACACCTTC. Translation: CATSDPGRENGYTF.

The V gene is TRBV18, the J gene TRBJ1-3, with TRBD1 identical over 9 bases. Per the germline V gene, CDR1 is KGHSH and CDR2 is LQKENI. V was pared by 6 bases and J by 3 bases, with 6 bases of the junction left unmatched. The CDR3 is 15 amino acids. CDR3 protein: CASSRTGEGGNTIYF. The DNA of the CDR3 is TGTGCCAGCTCTCGGACAGGGGAAGGTGGAAACACCATATATTTT.

This rearrangement joins TRBV6-2 or TRBV6-3 to TRBJ1-5; 9 bases line up with TRBD1. Germline assignment: CDR1 MNHEY and CDR2 SVGEGT. V lost 6 bases, J lost 5 bases, and 8 bases stayed unmatched. The CDR3 consists of 15 residues. This CDR3 reads CASRSGTGKDQPQHF. CDR3 nucleotide sequence: TGTGCCAGCAGATCCGGGACAGGGAAGGATCAGCCCCAGCATTTT.

Details on this clonotype: One junction end disagrees with the germline gene, perhaps due to a read error. The genes are TRBV5-1 and TRBJ1-2; D call uncertain. This CDR3 spans 13 amino acids. Germline loops: CDR1 SGHRS, CDR2 YFSETQ. The DNA for the CDR3 is TGTGCCAGCAGCCCGGCGGGGTACTATGGCTACACCTTC. Protein sequence: CASSPAGYYGYTF.

This clonotype was found many times. The chain is built from TRBV30 and TRBJ2-7; D is undetermined. This CDR3 contains 11 residues. Trimming removed 0 bases from V and 4 bases from J, with 4 bases in between. Looked up from germline, CDR1 is GTSNPN and CDR2 is SVGIG (reference sequence). In DNA form, the CDR3 reads TGTGCCTGGAGTGTAGGGTACGAGCAGTACTTC. It is translated as CAWSVGYEQYF.

The rearrangement uses TRBV28 and TRBJ1-2, with TRBD1 as a possible D gene (6 bases). This CDR3 spans 14 amino acids. V lost 4 bases and J lost 6, with 15 bases in between. The germline gives CDR1 MDHEN, CDR2 SYDVKM. The CDR3 sequence is CASSSEGGGDGYTF. The CDR3, as DNA: TGTGCCAGCAGTTCCGAGGGGGGGGGAGATGGCTACACCTTC.

This clonotype has a handful of counts. This chain links TRBV20-1 with TRBJ2-1; 7 bases are a match to TRBD1. The germline V gene encodes CDR1 DFQATT and CDR2 SNEGSKA (reference sequence). The V segment lost 6 bases and the J segment 0 bases; nucleotides outside the gene matches: 5. CDR3 size: 14 residues. CDR3: CSADRENSYNEQFF. For the CDR3, the DNA is TGCAGTGCCGACAGGGAAAACTCCTACAATGAGCAGTTCTTC.

This clonotype was counted ten times or more. This chain uses TRBV5-1 with TRBJ1-1; TRBD1 aligns across 12 bases. Unmatched junction bases numbered 4, after V lost 4 bases and J lost 6 bases. The CDR3 has 14 residues. Per germline, CDR1 SGHRS and CDR2 YFSETQ. The chain's CDR3 is CASSKGQGASEAFF. The DNA of the CDR3 is TGCGCCAGCAGCAAGGGACAGGGGGCATCTGAAGCTTTCTTT.

This clonotype was found many times. The J gene is TRBJ2-1, the V gene TRBV2, with 11 positions matching TRBD2. Trimming took 7 bases from V and 2 from J; bases not matched to a gene: 13. CDR1 SNHLY and CDR2 FYNNEI come from the germline V gene. The CDR3 length is 18 residues. The CDR3 reads CASKGGDSGRATYNEQFF. The DNA of the CDR3 is TGTGCCAGCAAGGGAGGGGATAGCGGGAGGGCCACCTACAATGAGCAGTTCTTC.